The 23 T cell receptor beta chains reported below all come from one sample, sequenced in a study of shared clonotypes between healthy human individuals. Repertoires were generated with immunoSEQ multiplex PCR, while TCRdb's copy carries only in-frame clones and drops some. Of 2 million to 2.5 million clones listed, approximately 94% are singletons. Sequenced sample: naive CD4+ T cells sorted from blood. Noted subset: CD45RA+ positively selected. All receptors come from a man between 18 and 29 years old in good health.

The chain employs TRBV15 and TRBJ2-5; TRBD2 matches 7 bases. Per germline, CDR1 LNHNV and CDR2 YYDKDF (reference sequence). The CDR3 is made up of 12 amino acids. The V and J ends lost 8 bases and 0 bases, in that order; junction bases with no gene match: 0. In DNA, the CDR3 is TGTGCCACCGGGACTAACCAAGAGACCCAGTACTTC. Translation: CATGTNQETQYF.

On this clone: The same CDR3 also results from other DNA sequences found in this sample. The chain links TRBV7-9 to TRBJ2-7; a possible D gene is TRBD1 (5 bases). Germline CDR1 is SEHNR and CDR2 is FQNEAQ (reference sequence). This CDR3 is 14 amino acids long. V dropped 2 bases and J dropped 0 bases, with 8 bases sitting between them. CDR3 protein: CASSLRDSSYEQYF. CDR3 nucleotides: TGTGCCAGCAGCTTACGTGACAGCTCCTACGAGCAGTACTTC.

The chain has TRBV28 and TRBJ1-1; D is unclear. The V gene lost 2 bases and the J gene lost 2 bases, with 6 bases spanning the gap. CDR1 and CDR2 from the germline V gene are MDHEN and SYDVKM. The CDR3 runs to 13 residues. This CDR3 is CASSLRVNTEAFF. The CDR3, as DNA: TGTGCCAGCAGTTTAAGGGTTAACACTGAAGCTTTCTTT.

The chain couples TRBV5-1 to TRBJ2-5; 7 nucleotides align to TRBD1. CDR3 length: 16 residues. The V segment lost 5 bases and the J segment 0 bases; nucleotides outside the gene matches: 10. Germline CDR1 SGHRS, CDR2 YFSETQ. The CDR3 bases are TGCGCCAGCAGAGATACAGGGGCGGCCAACCAAGAGACCCAGTACTTC. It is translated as CASRDTGAANQETQYF.

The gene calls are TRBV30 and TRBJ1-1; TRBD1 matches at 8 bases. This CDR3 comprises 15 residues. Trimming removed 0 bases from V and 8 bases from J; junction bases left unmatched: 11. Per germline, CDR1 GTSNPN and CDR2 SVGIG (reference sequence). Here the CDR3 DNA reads TGTGCCTGGAGTGTTGCGGACAGGGACGTTAGGGAAGCTTTCTTT. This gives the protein CAWSVADRDVREAFF.

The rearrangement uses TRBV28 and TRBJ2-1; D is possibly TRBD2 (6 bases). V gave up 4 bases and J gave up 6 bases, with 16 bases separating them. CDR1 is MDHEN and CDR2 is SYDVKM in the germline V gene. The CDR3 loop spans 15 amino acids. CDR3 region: CASSSGDFVFNEQFF. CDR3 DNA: TGTGCCAGCAGTTCCGGGGACTTCGTATTCAATGAGCAGTTCTTC.

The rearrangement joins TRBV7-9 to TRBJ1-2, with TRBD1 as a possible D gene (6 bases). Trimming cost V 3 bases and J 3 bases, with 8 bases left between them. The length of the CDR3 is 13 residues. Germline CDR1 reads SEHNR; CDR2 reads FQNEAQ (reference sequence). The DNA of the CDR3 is TGTGCCAGCAGCTTTAAGGGGGACTATGGCTACACCTTC. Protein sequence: CASSFKGDYGYTF.

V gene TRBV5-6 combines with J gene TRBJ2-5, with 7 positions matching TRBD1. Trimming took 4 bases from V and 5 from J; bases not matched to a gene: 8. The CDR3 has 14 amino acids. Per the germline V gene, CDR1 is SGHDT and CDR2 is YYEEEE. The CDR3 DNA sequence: TGTGCCAGCAGCCTGCCGGGACAGTGGGAGACCCAGTACTTC. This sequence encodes CASSLPGQWETQYF.

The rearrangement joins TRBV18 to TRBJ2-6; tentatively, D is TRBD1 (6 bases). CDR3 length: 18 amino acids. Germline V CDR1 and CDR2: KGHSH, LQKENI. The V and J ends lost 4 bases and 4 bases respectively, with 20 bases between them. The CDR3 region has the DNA TGTGCCAGCTCACAAGGACAGATCACCCCTGCCGGGGCCAACGTCCTGACTTTC. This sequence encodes CASSQGQITPAGANVLTF.

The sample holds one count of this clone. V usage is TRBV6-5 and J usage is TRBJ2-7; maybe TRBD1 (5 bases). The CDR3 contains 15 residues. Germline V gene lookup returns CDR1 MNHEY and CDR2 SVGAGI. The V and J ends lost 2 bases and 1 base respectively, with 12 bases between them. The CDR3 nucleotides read TGTGCCAGCAGTTACGGGGCAGGGCCTTCCTACGAGCAGTACTTC. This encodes CASSYGAGPSYEQYF.

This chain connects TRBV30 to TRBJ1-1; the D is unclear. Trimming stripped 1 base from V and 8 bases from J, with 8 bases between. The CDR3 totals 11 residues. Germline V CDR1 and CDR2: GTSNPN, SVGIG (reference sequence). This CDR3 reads CAWSGSGEAFF. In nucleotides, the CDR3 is TGTGCCTGGAGTGGGTCGGGGGAAGCTTTCTTT. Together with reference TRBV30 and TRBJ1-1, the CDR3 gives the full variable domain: SQTIHQWPATLVQPVGSPLSLECTVEGTSNPNLYWYRQAAGRGLQLLFYSVGIGQISSEVPQNLSASRPQDRQFILSSKKLLLSDSGFYLCAWSGSGEAFFGQGTRLTVV.

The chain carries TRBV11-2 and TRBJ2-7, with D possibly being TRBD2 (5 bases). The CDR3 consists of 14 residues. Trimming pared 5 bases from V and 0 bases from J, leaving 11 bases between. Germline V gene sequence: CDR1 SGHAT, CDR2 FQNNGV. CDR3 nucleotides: TGTGCCAGCAGCGAGGGCTGGAGCTCCTACGAGCAGTACTTC. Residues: CASSEGWSSYEQYF.

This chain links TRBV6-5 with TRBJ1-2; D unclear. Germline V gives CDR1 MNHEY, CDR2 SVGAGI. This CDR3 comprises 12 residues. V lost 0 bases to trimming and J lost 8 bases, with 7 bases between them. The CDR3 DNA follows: TGTGCCAGCAGTTACTCGATAGGCGGCTACACCTTC. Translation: CASSYSIGGYTF.

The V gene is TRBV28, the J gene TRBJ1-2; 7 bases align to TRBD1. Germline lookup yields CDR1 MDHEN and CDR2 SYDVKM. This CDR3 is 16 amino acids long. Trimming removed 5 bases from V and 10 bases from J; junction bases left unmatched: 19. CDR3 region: CASSLQGTVSQTLYTF. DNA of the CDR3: TGTGCCAGCAGTCTCCAGGGGACAGTGAGCCAGACCCTCTACACCTTC.

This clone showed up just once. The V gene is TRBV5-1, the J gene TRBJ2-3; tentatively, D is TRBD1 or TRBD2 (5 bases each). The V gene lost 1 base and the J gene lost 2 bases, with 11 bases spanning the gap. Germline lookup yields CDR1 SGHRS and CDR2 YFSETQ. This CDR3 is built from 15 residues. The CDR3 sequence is CASSLLGVYTDTQYF. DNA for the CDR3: TGCGCCAGCAGCTTGTTGGGGGTTTACACAGATACGCAGTATTTT.

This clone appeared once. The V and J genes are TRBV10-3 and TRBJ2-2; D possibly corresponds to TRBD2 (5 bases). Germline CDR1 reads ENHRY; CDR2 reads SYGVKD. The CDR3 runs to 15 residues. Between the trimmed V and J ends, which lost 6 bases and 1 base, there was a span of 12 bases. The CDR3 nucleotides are TGTGCCATCAGGCTGATGGACTTGAACACCGGGGAGCTGTTTTTT. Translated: CAIRLMDLNTGELFF.

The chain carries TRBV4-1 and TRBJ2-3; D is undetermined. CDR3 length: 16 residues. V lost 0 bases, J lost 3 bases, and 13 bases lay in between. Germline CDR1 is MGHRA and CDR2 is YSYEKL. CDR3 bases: TGCGCCAGCAGCCAAGATTCGGCTTTTAGGACAGATACGCAGTATTTT. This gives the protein CASSQDSAFRTDTQYF.

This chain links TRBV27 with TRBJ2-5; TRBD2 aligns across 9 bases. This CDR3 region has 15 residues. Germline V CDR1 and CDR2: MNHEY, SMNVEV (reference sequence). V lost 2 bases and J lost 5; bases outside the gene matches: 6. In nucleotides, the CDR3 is TGTGCCAGCAGTTTACTCCCTGCGGGGGGGGAGACCCAGTACTTC. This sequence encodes CASSLLPAGGETQYF.

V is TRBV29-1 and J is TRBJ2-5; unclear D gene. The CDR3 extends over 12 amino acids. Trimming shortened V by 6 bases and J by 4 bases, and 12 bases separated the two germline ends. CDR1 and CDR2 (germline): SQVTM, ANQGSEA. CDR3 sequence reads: CSVFTVAETQYF. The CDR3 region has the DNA TGCAGCGTCTTTACGGTGGCAGAGACCCAGTACTTC.

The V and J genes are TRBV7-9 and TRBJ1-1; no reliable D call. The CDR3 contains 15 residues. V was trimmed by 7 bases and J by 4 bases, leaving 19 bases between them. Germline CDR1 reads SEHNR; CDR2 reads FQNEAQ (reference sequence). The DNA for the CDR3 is TGTGCCAGCACCTCCTTAGGGTCAATAACCACTGAAGCTTTCTTT. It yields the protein CASTSLGSITTEAFF.

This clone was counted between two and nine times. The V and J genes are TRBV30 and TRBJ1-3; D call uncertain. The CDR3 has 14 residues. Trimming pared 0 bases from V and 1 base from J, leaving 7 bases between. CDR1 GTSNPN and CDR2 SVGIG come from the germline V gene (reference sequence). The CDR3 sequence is CAWSVISSGNTIYF. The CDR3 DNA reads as TGTGCCTGGAGTGTAATCTCATCTGGAAACACCATATATTTT.

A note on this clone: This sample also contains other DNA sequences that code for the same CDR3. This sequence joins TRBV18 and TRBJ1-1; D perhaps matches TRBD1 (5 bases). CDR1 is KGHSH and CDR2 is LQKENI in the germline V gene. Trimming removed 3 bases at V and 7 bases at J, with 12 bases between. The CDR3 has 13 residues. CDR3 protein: CASSPLPDSEAFF. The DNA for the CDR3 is TGTGCCAGCTCACCCCTACCCGACAGTGAAGCTTTCTTT.

CDR3 in amino acids: CASSEGLAYEQYF. Here the CDR3 DNA reads TGTGCCAGCAGTGAGGGACTAGCGTACGAGCAGTACTTC. The chain has TRBV25-1 and TRBJ2-7; 10 nucleotides line up with TRBD2. CDR3 length: 13 residues. The trim removed 3 bases at V and 4 bases at J, leaving 0 bases unmatched. Looked up from germline, CDR1 is MGHDK and CDR2 is SYGVNS.